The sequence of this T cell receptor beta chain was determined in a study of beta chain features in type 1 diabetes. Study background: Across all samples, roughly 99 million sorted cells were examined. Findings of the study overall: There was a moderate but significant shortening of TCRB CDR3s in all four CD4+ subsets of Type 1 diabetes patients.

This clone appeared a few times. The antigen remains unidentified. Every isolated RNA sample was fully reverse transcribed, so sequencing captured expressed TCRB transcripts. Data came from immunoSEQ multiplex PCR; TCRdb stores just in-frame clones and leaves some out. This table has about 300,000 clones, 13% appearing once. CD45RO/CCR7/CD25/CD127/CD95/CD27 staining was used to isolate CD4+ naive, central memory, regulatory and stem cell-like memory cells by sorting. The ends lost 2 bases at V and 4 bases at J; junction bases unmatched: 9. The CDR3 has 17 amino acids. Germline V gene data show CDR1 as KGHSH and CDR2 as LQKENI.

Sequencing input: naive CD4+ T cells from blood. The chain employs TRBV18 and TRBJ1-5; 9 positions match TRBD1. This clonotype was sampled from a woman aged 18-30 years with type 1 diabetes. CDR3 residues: CASSPWAVDRGNQPQHF. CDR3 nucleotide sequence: TGTGCCAGCTCACCATGGGCCGTTGACAGGGGGAATCAGCCCCAGCATTTT.